This T cell receptor (beta chain) was sequenced in a study of follicular helper T cells after annual influenza vaccination. Study-wide results and limits: Day 7 ICOS+CD38+ clones were most often found later in ICOS-CD38- cTfh cells.

V shed 4 bases and J 5 bases; nucleotides not matched to a gene: 4. The germline CDR1 and CDR2 sequences are LNHDA and SQIVND (reference sequence). The CDR3 totals 14 residues. Time point reported: 2015-2016 season, 7 days after influenza vaccination. The repertoire was sequenced with immunoSEQ multiplex PCR; TCRdb's copy has only in-frame clones and lacks some. The profile shows about 6,800 clones, 82% of them singletons. With regard to this clone: Antigen: not known.

The V and J genes are TRBV19 and TRBJ2-7; 11 bases agree with TRBD1. This specimen was CXCR5- memory CD4+ T cells sorted from blood, taken 7 days after influenza vaccination. The sequence was collected from an adult who received the influenza vaccine. This CDR3 is CASSTDRGLDEQYF. In DNA, the CDR3 is TGTGCCAGTAGTACGGACAGGGGGCTCGACGAGCAGTACTTC.